This TCR beta chain stems from a study of control samples from healthy donors and cancer patients. Sequencing was performed with immunoSEQ multiplex PCR; in TCRdb, only in-frame clones are kept and a portion is missing. Here the sample spans some 99,000 clones, around 88% being singletons. CDR1 is GTSNPN, CDR2 SVGIG, per germline (reference sequence). V lost 4 bases, J lost 5 bases, and 8 bases lay in between. This CDR3 comprises 12 residues. This clone was found a few times. The specimen was blood. The clonotype originates from a woman aged 45-65 years in good health. V usage is TRBV30 and J usage is TRBJ2-2; D is perhaps TRBD1 or TRBD2 (5 bases each). The chain's CDR3 is CAWIWGTGELFF. The CDR3 nucleotides read TGTGCCTGGATTTGGGGGACCGGGGAGCTGTTTTTT.